This T cell receptor beta chain was obtained from a study of CD8+ T cells in alopecia areata. Study observations and caveats: Lesional scalp, especially alopecia totalis/universalis, showed higher clonality than normal scalp.

CDR1 SGHNT and CDR2 YYREEE come from the germline V gene (reference sequence). The CDR3 runs to 11 residues. RNA extraction and reverse transcription yielded cDNA as sequencing template. The assay was immunoSEQ multiplex PCR, and TCRdb's table has in-frame clones only and misses some. The sample yields some 170,000 clones, 65% to 75% seen once. Researchers took lesional scalp punch biopsies and peripheral blood from people who were alopecia areata patients. PBMC-derived CD4+ and CD8+ T cells were sorted. About this clone itself: Its antigen is undetermined. An end of the junction differs from the germline gene, which may be a read error.

This chain joins TRBV5-4 and TRBJ1-6, with a tentative D call TRBD1 (5 bases). The sequence came from a human donor with alopecia areata. The source was CD8+ T cells sorted from blood, collected at week 0. As DNA, the CDR3 is TGCCGCGGGGGACATAATTCACCCCTCCACTTT. It is translated as CRGGHNSPLHF.